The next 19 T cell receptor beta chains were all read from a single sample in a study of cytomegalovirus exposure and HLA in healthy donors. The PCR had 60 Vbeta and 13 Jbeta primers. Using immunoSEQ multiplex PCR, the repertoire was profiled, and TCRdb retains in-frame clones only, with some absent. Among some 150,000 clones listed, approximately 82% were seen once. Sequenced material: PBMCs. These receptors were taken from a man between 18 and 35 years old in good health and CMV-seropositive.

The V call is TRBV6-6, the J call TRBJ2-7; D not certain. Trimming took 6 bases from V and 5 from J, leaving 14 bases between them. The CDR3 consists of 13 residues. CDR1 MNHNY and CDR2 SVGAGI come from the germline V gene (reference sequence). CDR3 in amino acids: CASSQTPEHEQYF. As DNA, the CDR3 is TGTGCCAGCAGCCAGACCCCGGAGCACGAGCAGTACTTC.

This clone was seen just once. The CDR3 DNA follows: TGTGCCAGCAGCCTTGACCTCCTAGGGGGTCAGCAGTACTTC. Translated, it gives CASSLDLLGGQQYF. The gene calls are TRBV11-2 and TRBJ2-7, with D maybe TRBD1 (6 bases). CDR3 length equals 14 residues. Germline V gene lookup returns CDR1 SGHAT and CDR2 FQNNGV. Trimming removed 5 bases from V and 8 bases from J, with 19 bases in between.

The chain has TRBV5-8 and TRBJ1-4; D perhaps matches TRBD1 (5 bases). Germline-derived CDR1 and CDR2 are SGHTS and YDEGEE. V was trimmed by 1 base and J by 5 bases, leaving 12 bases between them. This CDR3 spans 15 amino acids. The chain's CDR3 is CASSLTGGKNEKLFF. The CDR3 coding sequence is TGTGCCAGCAGCTTGACGGGGGGGAAGAATGAAAAACTGTTTTTT. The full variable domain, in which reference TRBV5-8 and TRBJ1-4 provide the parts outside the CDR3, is EAGVTQSPTHLIKTRGQQATLRCSPISGHTSVYWYQQALGLGLQFLLWYDEGEERNRGNFPPRFSGRQFPNYSSELNVNALELEDSALYLCASSLTGGKNEKLFFGSGTQLSVL.

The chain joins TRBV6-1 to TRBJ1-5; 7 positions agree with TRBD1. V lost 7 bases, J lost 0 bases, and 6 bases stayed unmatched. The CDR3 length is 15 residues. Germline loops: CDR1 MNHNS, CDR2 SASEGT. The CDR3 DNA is TGTGCCAGCACCCCGGACAGGAATAGCAATCAGCCCCAGCATTTT. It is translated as CASTPDRNSNQPQHF.

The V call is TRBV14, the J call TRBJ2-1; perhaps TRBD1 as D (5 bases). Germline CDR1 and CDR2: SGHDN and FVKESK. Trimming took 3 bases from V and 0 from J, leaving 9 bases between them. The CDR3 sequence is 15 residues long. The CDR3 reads CASSQGQSSYNEQFF. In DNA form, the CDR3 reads TGTGCCAGCAGCCAGGGGCAGAGCTCCTACAATGAGCAGTTCTTC.

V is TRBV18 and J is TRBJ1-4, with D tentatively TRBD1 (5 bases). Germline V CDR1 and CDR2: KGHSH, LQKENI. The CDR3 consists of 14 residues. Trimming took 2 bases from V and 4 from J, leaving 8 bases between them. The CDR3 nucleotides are TGTGCCAGCTCACCAGGCAGGGATAATGAAAAACTGTTTTTT. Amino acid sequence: CASSPGRDNEKLFF. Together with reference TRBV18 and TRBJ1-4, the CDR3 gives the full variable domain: NAGVMQNPRHLVRRRGQEARLRCSPMKGHSHVYWYRQLPEEGLKFMVYLQKENIIDESGMPKERFSAEFPKEGPSILRIQQVVRGDSAAYFCASSPGRDNEKLFFGSGTQLSVL.

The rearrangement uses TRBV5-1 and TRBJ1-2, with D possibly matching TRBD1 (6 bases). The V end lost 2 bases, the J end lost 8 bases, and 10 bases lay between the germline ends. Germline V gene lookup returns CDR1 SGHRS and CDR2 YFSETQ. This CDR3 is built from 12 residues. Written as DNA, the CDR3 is TGCGCCAGCAGCTTCACGGGGGGCGGCTACACCTTC. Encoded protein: CASSFTGGGYTF. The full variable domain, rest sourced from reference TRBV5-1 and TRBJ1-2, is KAGVTQTPRYLIKTRGQQVTLSCSPISGHRSVSWYQQTPGQGLQFLFEYFSETQRNKGNFPGRFSGRQFSNSRSEMNVSTLELGDSALYLCASSFTGGGYTFGSGTRLTVV.

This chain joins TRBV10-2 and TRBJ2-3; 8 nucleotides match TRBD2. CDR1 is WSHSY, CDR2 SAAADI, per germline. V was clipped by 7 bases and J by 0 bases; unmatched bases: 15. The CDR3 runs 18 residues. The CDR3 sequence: CASTSLGTRVSSTDTQYF. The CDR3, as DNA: TGCGCCAGCACTTCGCTCGGGACTAGGGTTTCTAGCACAGATACGCAGTATTTT.

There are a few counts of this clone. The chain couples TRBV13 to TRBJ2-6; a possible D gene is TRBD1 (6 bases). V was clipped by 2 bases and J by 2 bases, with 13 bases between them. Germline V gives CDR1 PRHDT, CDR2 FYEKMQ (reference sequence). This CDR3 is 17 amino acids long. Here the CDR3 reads CASSLWRTAPGANVLTF. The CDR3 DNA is TGTGCCAGCAGCTTATGGCGGACAGCCCCTGGGGCCAACGTCCTGACTTTC.

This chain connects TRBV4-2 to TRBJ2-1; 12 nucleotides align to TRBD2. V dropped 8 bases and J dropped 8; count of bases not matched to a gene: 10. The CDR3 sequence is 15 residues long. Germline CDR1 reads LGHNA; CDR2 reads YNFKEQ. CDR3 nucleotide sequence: TGTGCCAGCGGGCCCCCTAGCGGGAGGGGCGATGAGCAGTTCTTC. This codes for CASGPPSGRGDEQFF.

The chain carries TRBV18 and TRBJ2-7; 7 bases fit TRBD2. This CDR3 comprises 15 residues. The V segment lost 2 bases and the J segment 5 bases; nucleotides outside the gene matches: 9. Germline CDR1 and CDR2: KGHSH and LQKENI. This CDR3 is CASSPVVGGRNEQYF. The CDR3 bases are TGTGCCAGCTCACCAGTCGTGGGCGGGAGAAACGAGCAGTACTTC.

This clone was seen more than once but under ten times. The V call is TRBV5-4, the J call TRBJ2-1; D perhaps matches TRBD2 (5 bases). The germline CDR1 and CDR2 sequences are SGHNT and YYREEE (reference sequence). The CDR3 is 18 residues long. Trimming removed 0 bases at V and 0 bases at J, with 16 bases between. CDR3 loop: CASSLDGILLSSYNEQFF. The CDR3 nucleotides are TGTGCCAGCAGCTTGGACGGGATCCTATTGAGCTCCTACAATGAGCAGTTCTTC.

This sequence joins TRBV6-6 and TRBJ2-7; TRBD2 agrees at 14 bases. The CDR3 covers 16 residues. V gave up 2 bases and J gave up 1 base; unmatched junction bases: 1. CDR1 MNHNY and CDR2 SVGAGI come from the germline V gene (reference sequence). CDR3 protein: CASSYGTSGRSYEQYF. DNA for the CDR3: TGTGCCAGCAGTTACGGGACTAGCGGGAGATCCTACGAGCAGTACTTC.

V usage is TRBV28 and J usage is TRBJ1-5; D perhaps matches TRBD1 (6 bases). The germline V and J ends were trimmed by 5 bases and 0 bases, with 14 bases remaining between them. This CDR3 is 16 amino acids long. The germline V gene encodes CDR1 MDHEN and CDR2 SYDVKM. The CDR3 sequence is CASSPPGTLSNQPQHF. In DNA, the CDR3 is TGTGCCAGCAGTCCACCCGGGACACTTAGCAATCAGCCCCAGCATTTT.

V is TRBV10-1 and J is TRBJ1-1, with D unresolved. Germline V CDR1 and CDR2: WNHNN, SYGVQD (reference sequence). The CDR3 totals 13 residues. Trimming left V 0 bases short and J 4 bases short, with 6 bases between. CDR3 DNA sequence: TGCGCCAGCAGTGAGTCCCGGGTCACTGAAGCTTTCTTT. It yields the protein CASSESRVTEAFF.

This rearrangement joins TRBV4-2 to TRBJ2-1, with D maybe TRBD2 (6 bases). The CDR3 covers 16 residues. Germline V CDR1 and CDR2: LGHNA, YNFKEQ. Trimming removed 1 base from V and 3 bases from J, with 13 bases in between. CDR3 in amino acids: CASSQVGEARYNEQFF. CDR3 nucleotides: TGTGCCAGCAGCCAAGTGGGGGAGGCCCGCTACAATGAGCAGTTCTTC.

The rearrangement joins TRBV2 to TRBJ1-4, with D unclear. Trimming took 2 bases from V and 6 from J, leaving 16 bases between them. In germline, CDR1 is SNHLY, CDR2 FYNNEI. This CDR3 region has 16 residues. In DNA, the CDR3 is TGTGCCAGCAGTGAAATTGACGACTTAGGTGATGAAAAACTGTTTTTT. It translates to CASSEIDDLGDEKLFF.

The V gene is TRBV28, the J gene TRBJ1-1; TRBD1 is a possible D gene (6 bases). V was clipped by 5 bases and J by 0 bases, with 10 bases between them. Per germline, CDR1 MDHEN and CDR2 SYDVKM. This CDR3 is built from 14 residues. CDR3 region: CASSDTGMNTEAFF. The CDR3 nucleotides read TGTGCCAGCAGTGATACAGGGATGAACACTGAAGCTTTCTTT.

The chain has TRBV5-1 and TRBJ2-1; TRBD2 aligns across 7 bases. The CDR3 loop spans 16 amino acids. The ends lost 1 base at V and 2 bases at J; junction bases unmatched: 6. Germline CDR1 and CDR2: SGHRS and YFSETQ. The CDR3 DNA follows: TGCGCCAGCAGCTTGTTGGGGGGAGGGCCCTACAATGAGCAGTTCTTC. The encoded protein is CASSLLGGGPYNEQFF.